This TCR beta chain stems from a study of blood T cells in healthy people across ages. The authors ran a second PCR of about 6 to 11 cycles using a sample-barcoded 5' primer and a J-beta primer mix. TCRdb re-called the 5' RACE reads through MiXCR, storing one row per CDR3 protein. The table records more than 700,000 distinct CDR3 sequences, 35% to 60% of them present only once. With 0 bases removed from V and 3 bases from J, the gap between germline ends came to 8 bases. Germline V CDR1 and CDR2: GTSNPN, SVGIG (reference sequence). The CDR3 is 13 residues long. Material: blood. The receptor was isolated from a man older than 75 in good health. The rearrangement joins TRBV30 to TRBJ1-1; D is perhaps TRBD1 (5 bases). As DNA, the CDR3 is TGTGCCTGGAGTGTACACAGGTACACTGAAGCTTTCTTT. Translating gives CAWSVHRYTEAFF.